A selection of T cell receptor beta chains follows, all from one sample in a study of control samples from healthy donors and cancer patients. Using immunoSEQ multiplex PCR, the repertoire was profiled, and TCRdb retains in-frame clones only, with some absent. The sample gives 150,000 or so clones, 91% of which show up once; approximately 7% is in the top ten. Material for sequencing was blood. The receptors were sampled from a man between 18 and 35 years old in good health. CDR3s include the opening cysteine and the closing phenylalanine or tryptophan. The D gene is left open where the match is weak. Expanded clones get a size class; other rows say once, few or many, or leave the size out.

d_call j_call v_call clone_size cdr3_nt cdr3_aa
- TRBJ2-3 TRBV9 few TGTGCCAGCAGCGTATCAGATTGGGGAGATACGCAGTATTTT CASSVSDWGDTQYF
TRBD1 TRBJ1-6 TRBV4-3 - TGCGCCAGCAGCCAAGACAGGGGGCTCGATTCACCCCTCCACTTT CASSQDRGLDSPLHF
TRBD1 TRBJ1-2 TRBV15 - TGTGCCACCAGCGGAGCGGACAGGTCCTTTGGCTACACCTTC CATSGADRSFGYTF
- TRBJ2-6 TRBV6-5 - TGTGCCAGCAGTTCCCTGGGTCGTTCTGGGGCCAACGTCCTGACTTTC CASSSLGRSGANVLTF
- TRBJ2-7 TRBV7-9 few TGTGCCAGCACCTATTCCTACGAGCAGTACTTC CASTYSYEQYF
TRBD1 TRBJ1-2 TRBV10-3 once TGTGCCATCAGTGAGTCGAATTTGGGACAGCATAGCAACTATGGCTACACCTTC CAISESNLGQHSNYGYTF
- TRBJ1-3 TRBV12-5 once TGTGCTAGTGGTTTGGTACTGAATCAAAGAAACACCATATATTTT CASGLVLNQRNTIYF
- TRBJ2-7 TRBV9 - TGTGCCAGCAGCGTAGGACAGGCGTCCTACGAGCAGTACTTC CASSVGQASYEQYF
- TRBJ2-2 TRBV28 once TGTGCCAGCAGAAAAGCCCCCGGGGAGCTGTTTTTT CASRKAPGELFF
- TRBJ1-5 TRBV9 - TGTGCCAGCAGCGTAGGAGTAAGCAATCAGCCCCAGCATTTT CASSVGVSNQPQHF
TRBD1 TRBJ2-3 TRBV4-2 once TGTGCCAGATGGGTTTCAGGGGGTGGCACAGATACGCAGTATTTT CARWVSGGGTDTQYF
TRBD2 TRBJ2-1 TRBV19 - TGTGCCAGTAGTGGACCGGGACTAGCGAGCCCAGAGCAGTTCTTC CASSGPGLASPEQFF
TRBD2 TRBJ2-2 TRBV5-5 - TGTGCCAGCAGCTTGGTGGAGCGGGGGGGTTCGAGAGTGTTTTTT CASSLVERGGSRVFF
- TRBJ1-1 TRBV6-4 - TGTGCCAGCAGTGACGGAATGACAAGGGACGTCACTGAAGCTTTCTTT CASSDGMTRDVTEAFF